This TCR beta chain was profiled in a study of blood T cell repertoires in COVID-19. Per the germline V gene, CDR1 is LGHNA and CDR2 is YNFKEQ. V lost 0 bases, J lost 7 bases, and 6 bases stayed unmatched. The CDR3 totals 15 residues. Some clones are missing from TCRdb's copy, which holds only in-frame ones; the method was immunoSEQ multiplex PCR. Here the sample spans 250,000 or so clones, around 84% being singletons. The sample comprised peripheral blood. The chain employs TRBV4-2 and TRBJ2-5; 9 positions agree with TRBD1. This TCR came from a woman between 35 and 50 years old who had recovered from COVID-19. The CDR3 DNA sequence: TGTGCCAGCAGCCAAGATTCCGACAGGGGGTCGACCCAGTACTTC. It yields the protein CASSQDSDRGSTQYF.